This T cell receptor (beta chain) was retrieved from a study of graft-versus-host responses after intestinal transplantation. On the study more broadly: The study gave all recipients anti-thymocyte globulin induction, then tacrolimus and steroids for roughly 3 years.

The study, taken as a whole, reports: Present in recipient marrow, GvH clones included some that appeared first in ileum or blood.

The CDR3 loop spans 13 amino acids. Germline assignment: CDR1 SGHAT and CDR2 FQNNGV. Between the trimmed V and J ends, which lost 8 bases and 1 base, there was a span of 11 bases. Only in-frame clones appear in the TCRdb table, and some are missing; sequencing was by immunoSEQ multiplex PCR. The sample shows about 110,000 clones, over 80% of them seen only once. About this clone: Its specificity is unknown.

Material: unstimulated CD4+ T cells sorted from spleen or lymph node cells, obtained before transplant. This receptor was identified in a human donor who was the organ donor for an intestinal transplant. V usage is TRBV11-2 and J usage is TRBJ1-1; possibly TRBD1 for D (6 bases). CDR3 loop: CASLDRPNTEAFF. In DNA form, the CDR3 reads TGTGCCAGCCTTGACAGGCCGAACACTGAAGCTTTCTTT. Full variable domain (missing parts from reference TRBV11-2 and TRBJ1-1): EAGVAQSPRYKIIEKRQSVAFWCNPISGHATLYWYQQILGQGPKLLIQFQNNGVVDDSQLPKDRFSAERLKGVDSTLKIQPAKLEDSAVYLCASLDRPNTEAFFGQGTRLTVV.